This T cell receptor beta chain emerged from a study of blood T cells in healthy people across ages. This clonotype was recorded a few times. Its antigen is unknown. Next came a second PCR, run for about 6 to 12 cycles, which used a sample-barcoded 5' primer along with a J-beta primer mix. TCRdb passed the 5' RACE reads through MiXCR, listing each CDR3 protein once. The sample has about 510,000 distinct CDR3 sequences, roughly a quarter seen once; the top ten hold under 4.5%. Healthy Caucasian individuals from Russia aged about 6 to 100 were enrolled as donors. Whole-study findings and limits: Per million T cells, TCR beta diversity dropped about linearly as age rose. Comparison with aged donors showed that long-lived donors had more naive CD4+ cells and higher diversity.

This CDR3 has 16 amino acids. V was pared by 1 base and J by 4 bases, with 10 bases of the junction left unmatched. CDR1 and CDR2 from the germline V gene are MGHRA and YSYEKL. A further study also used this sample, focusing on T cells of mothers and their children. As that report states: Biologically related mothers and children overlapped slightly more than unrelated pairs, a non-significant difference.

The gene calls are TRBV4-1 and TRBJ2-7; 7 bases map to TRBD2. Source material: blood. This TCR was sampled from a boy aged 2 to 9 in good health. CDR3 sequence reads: CASSQALRGDPYEQYF. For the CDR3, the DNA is TGCGCCAGCAGCCAAGCCCTACGGGGGGATCCTTACGAGCAGTACTTC.